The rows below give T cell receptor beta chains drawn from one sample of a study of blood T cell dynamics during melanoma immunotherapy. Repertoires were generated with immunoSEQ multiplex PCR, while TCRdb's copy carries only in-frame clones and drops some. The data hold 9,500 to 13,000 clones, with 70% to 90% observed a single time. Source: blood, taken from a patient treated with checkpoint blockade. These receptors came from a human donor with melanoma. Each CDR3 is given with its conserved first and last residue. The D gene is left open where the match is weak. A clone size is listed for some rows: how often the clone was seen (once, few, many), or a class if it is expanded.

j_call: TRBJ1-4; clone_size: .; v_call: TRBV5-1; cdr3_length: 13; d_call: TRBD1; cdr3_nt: TGCGCCAGCAGCAAAACAGGGGGTGAAAAACTGTTTTTT; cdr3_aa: CASSKTGGEKLFF
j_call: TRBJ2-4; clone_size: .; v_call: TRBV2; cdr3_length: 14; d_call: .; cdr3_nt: TGTGCCAGCAGTACTCAGGGCCTCGGGGACATTCAGTACTTC; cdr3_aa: CASSTQGLGDIQYF
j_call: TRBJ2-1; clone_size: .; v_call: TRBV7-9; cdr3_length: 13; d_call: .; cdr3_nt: TGTGCCAGCAGGGGTTTGAGTTACAATGAGCAGTTCTTC; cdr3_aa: CASRGLSYNEQFF
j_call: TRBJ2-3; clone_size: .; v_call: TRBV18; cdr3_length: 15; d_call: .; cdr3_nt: TGTGCCAGCTCACCTGGGGGAGCCAGCACAGATACGCAGTATTTT; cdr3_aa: CASSPGGASTDTQYF
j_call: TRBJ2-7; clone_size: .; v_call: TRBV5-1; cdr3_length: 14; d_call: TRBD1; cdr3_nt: TGCGCCAGCAGCGTCGGACAGGAGATGGACGAGCAGTACTTC; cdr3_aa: CASSVGQEMDEQYF
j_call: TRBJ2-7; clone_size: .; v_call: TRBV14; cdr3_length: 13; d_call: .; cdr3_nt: TGTGCCAGCAGCCACGACAGGAGATACGAGCAGTACTTC; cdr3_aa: CASSHDRRYEQYF
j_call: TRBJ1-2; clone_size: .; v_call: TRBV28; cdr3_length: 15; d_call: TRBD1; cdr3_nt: TGTGCCAGCAGTCCGCAAAAGCAGGGGGCGCGGGGCTACACCTTC; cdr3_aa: CASSPQKQGARGYTF
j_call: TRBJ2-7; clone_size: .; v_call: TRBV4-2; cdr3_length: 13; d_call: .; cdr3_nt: TGTGCCAGCAGCCAAGTCGGCGCTTACGAGCAGTACTTC; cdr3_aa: CASSQVGAYEQYF
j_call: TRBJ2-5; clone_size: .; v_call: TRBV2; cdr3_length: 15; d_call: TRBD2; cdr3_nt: TGTGCCAGCAGTGTAGGGACGGGAGGAAAAGAGACCCAGTACTTC; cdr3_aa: CASSVGTGGKETQYF
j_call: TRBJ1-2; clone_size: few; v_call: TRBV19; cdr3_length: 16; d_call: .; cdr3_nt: TGTGCCAGTACGTACAGGTGGAACGGGGTCAACTATGGCTACACCTTC; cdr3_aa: CASTYRWNGVNYGYTF
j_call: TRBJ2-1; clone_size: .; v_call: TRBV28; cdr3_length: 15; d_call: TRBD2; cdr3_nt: TGTGCCAGCAGGTGGACTAGCGGGAGATTAAATGAGCAGTTCTTC; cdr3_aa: CASRWTSGRLNEQFF
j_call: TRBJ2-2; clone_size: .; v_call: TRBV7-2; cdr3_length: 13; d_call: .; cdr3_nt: TGTGCCAGCAGCCCCAGGAAAACCGGGGAGCTGTTTTTT; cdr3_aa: CASSPRKTGELFF
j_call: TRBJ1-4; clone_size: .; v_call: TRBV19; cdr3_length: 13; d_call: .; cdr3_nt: TGTGCCAGTAGCACCCCAAACAGGGAAAAACTGTTTTTT; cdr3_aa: CASSTPNREKLFF
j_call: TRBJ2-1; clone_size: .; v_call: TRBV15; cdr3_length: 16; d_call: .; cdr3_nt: TGTGCCACCAGCAGAGGGGACGGAGCATCCTACAATGAGCAGTTCTTC; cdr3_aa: CATSRGDGASYNEQFF
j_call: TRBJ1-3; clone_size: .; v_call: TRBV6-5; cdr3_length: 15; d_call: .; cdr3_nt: TGTGCCAGCAGTTACTCGGGGACTTCTGGAAACACCATATATTTT; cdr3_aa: CASSYSGTSGNTIYF
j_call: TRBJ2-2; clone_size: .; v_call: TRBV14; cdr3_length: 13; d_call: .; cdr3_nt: TGTGCCAGCAGCCAACAAACGACCGGGGAGCTGTTTTTT; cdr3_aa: CASSQQTTGELFF
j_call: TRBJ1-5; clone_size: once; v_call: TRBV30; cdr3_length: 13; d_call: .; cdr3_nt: TGTGCCTGGTCGATATTTAGCAATCAGCCCCAGCATTTT; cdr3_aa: CAWSIFSNQPQHF
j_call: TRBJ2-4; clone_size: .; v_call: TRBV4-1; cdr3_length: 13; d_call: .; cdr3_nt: TGCGCCAGCAGCCAAGATCCGGGTGGCGTTCAGTACTTC; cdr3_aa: CASSQDPGGVQYF
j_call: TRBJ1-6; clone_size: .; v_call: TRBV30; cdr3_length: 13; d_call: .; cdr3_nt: TGTGCCTGGAGTGTACGGGGGAATTCACCCCTCCACTTT; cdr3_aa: CAWSVRGNSPLHF
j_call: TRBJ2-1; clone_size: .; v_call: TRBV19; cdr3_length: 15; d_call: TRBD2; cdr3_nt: TGTGCCAGTAGTATAGAGCGGGAGGTGAAAGGTGAGCAGTTCTTC; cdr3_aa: CASSIEREVKGEQFF
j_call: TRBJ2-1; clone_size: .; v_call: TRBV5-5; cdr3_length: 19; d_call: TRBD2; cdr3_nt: TGTGCCAGCAGCTTGGCGGGATTGACTAGCGGGAGACTCTACAATGAGCAGTTCTTC; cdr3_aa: CASSLAGLTSGRLYNEQFF
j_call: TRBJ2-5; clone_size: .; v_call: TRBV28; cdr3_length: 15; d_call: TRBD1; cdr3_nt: TGTGCCAGCCTAAGACAGGGGGGGGCCCAAGAGACCCAGTACTTC; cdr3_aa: CASLRQGGAQETQYF
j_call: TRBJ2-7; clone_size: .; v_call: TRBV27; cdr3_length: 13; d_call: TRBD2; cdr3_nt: TGTGCCAGCAGGCGGACTAGCGGGAACGAGCAGTACTTC; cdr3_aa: CASRRTSGNEQYF
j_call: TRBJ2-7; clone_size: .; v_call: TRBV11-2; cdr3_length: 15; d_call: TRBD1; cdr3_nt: TGTGCCAGCAGCTCAAAGACAGGGGTCTCCTACGAGCAGTACTTC; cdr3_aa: CASSSKTGVSYEQYF